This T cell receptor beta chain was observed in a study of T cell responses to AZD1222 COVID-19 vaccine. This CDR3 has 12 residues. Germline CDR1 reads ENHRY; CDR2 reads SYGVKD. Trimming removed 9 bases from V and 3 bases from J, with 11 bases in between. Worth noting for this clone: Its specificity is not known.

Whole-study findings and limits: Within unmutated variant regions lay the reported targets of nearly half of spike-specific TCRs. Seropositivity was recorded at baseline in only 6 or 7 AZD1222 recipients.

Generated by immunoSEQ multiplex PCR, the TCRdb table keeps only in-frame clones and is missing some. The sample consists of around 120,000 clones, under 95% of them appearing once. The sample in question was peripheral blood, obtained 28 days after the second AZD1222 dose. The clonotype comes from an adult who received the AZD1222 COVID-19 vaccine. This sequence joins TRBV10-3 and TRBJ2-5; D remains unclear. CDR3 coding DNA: TGTGCCATAAGTACCTCGAAAGAGACCCAGTACTTC. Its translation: CAISTSKETQYF.